This T cell receptor beta chain was obtained from a study of cytomegalovirus exposure and HLA in healthy donors. The wider study: There were about 85 million unique TCRs (from HLA-typed donors) in an early data release.

In regard to this clone: Its antigen is unknown.

Trimming took 10 bases from V and 3 from J, leaving 15 bases between them. The CDR3 length is 13 residues. Germline V gives CDR1 LNHDA, CDR2 SQIVND (reference sequence). The PCR used 60 Vbeta and 13 Jbeta primers. Generated by immunoSEQ multiplex PCR, the TCRdb table keeps only in-frame clones and is missing some. The sample has 100,000 or so clones, over 75% seen once. Whole-study findings and limits: Some V segments, including TRBV6-2 and TRBV6-3, were excluded as indistinguishable.

The sample consisted of PBMCs. The V call is TRBV19, the J call TRBJ1-2, with D possibly matching TRBD1 (5 bases). The source of this sequence is a man aged 25 to 40 in good health and CMV-seropositive. CDR3 protein: CATQITGYYGYTF. CDR3 DNA sequence: TGTGCCACCCAAATTACAGGTTACTATGGCTACACCTTC.